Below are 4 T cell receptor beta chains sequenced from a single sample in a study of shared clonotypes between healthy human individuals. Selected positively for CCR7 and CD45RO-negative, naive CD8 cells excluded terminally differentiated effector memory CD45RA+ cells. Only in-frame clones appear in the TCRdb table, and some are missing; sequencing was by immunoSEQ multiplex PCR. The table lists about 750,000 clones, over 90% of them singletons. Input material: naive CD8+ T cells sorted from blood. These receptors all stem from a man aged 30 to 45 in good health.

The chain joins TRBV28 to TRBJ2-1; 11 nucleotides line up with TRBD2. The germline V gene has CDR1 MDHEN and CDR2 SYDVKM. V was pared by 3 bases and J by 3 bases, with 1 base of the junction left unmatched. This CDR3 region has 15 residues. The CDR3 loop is CASSFGTSGYNEQFF. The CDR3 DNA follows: TGTGCCAGCAGTTTCGGGACTAGCGGCTACAATGAGCAGTTCTTC.

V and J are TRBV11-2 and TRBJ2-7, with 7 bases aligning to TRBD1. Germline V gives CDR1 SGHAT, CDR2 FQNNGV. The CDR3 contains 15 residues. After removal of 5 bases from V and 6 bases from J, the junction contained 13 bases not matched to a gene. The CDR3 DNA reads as TGTGCCAGCAGCGACCCCGGGACAGATCCTTCCGAGCAGTACTTC. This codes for CASSDPGTDPSEQYF.

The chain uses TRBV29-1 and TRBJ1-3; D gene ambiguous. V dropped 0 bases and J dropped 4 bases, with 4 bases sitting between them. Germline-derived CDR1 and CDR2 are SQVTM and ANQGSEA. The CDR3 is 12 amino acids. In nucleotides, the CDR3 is TGCAGCGTTGAAGATCTGGGAAACACCATATATTTT. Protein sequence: CSVEDLGNTIYF.

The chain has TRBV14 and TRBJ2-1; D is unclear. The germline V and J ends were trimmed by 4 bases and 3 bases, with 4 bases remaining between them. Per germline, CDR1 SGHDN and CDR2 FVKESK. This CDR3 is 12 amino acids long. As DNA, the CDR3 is TGTGCCAGCAGCCGATACTACAATGAGCAGTTCTTC. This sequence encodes CASSRYYNEQFF.